Below, 4 T cell receptor beta chains from the same sample are listed, as sequenced in a study of cytomegalovirus exposure and HLA in healthy donors. The method was immunoSEQ multiplex PCR; TCRdb's version includes in-frame clones alone and lacks a portion of them. The table lists fewer than 250,000 clones, around 86% of them singletons. Sequenced input: PBMCs. These receptors were taken from a woman under 30 in good health and CMV-seropositive.

The chain joins TRBV30 to TRBJ1-3, with D maybe TRBD1 (6 bases). Germline CDR1 and CDR2: GTSNPN and SVGIG (reference sequence). The germline V and J ends were trimmed by 7 bases and 4 bases, with 11 bases remaining between them. The CDR3 has 12 residues. The CDR3 DNA follows: TGTGCCTCGACGGACAGCGGAAACACCATATATTTT. This sequence encodes CASTDSGNTIYF.

V gene TRBV11-2 combines with J gene TRBJ1-1; D remains unclear. Trimming stripped 7 bases from V and 5 bases from J, with 17 bases between. Per germline, CDR1 SGHAT and CDR2 FQNNGV. The CDR3 extends over 14 amino acids. In nucleotides, the CDR3 is TGTGCCAGCATCCTAGGCCCGGCCGGGACTGAAGCTTTCTTT. Translating gives CASILGPAGTEAFF. Full variable domain (missing parts from reference TRBV11-2 and TRBJ1-1): EAGVAQSPRYKIIEKRQSVAFWCNPISGHATLYWYQQILGQGPKLLIQFQNNGVVDDSQLPKDRFSAERLKGVDSTLKIQPAKLEDSAVYLCASILGPAGTEAFFGQGTRLTVV.

This chain joins TRBV15 and TRBJ2-5; possible D gene TRBD2, 6 bases. CDR1 and CDR2 from the germline V gene are LNHNV and YYDKDF (reference sequence). With 1 base removed from V and 3 bases from J, the gap between germline ends came to 12 bases. This CDR3 has 15 residues. DNA for the CDR3: TGTGCCACCAGCAGAGTTGTGGGGGGAAAAGAGACCCAGTACTTC. Translating gives CATSRVVGGKETQYF.

J is TRBJ2-7 and V is TRBV28; maybe TRBD2 (6 bases). Germline CDR1 is MDHEN and CDR2 is SYDVKM. The CDR3 has 13 residues. V lost 5 bases, J lost 7 bases, and 15 bases lay in between. The DNA for the CDR3 is TGTGCCAGCAGTCTACCGGGGGTAAATGAGCAGTACTTC. This gives the protein CASSLPGVNEQYF.